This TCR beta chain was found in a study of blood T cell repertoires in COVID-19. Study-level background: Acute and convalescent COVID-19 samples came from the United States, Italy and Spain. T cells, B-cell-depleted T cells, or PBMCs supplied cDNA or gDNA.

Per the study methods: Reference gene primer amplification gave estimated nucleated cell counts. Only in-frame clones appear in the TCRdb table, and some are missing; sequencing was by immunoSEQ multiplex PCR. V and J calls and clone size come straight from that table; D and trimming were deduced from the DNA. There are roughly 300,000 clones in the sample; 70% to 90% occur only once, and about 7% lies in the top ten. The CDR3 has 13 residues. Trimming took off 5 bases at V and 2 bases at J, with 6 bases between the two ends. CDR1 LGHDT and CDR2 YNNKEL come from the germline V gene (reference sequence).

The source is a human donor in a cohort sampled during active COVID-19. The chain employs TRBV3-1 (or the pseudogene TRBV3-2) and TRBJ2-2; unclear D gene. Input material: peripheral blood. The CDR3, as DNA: TGTGCCAGCAGCGCAACTAACACCGGGGAGCTGTTTTTT. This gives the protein CASSATNTGELFF.